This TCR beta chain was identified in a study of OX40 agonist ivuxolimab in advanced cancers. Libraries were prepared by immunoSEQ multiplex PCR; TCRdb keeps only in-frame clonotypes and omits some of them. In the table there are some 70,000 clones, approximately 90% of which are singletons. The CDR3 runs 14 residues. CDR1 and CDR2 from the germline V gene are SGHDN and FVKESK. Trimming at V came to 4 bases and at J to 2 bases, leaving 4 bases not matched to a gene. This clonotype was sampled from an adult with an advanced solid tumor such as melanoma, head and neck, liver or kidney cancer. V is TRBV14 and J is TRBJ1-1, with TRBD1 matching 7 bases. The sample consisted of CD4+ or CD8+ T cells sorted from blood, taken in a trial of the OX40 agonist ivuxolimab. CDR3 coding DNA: TGTGCCAGCAGCCCCCGGACAGGTAACACTGAAGCTTTCTTT. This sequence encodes CASSPRTGNTEAFF.